Sequencing of this T cell receptor beta chain was carried out in a study of cytomegalovirus exposure and HLA in healthy donors. Germline V CDR1 and CDR2: MGHRA, YSYEKL. V lost 5 bases, J lost 5 bases, and 5 bases stayed unmatched. CDR3 size: 15 residues. The PCR ran on 60 Vbeta and 13 Jbeta primers. The repertoire was sequenced with immunoSEQ multiplex PCR; TCRdb's copy has only in-frame clones and lacks some. The sample contains fewer than 150,000 clones, approximately 80% of which appear only once. The specimen sequenced was PBMCs. This TCR came from a man between 40 and 49 years old in good health and CMV-seropositive. This chain links TRBV4-1 with TRBJ2-5, with 13 bases that match TRBD2. The CDR3 sequence: CASSIRTSGSETQYF. Written as DNA, the CDR3 is TGCGCCAGCAGCATCCGGACTAGCGGGAGTGAGACCCAGTACTTC.